These T cell receptor beta chains were read from a single sample in a study of neurological immune-mediated disorders. TCRdb fed the 5' RACE reads into MiXCR, producing one record per CDR3 protein. This table holds approximately 100,000 distinct CDR3 sequences, around 3.3% found once. Input material: PBMCs. These receptor sequences come from a young woman with multiple sclerosis. Each CDR3 is given with its conserved first and last residue. Clone size is stated in some rows and not others, as once, few, many or a class when expanded.

V gene	clone size	J gene	CDR3 protein
TRBV6-5	-	TRBJ2-1	CASSPDRGYNEQFF
TRBV12-3/TRBV12-4	many	TRBJ1-1	CASSLARGGGLSEAFF
TRBV2	many	TRBJ2-1	CASSTDSVDQFF
TRBV5-8	many	TRBJ1-4	CASSSEWTGKEKLFF
TRBV20-1	many	TRBJ2-1	CSARDLFKATNEQFF
TRBV12-3/TRBV12-4	many	TRBJ2-7	CASSFFPPYEQYF
TRBV9	many	TRBJ2-3	CASSVRQGSSTDTQYF
TRBV18	-	TRBJ2-1	CASSPPDGSEQFF
TRBV7-2	many	TRBJ1-2	CASSLSVPNYGYTF
TRBV7-3	many	TRBJ2-7	CASSLTREGEQYF
TRBV5-4	-	TRBJ2-3	CASSLDQRGTDTQYF
TRBV7-8	many	TRBJ2-1	CASSSPGLAGGGAYNEQFF
TRBV10-1	few	TRBJ1-5	CASSTGNKTQNF
TRBV6-5	many	TRBJ2-6	CASASGGAGANVLTF
TRBV5-1	many	TRBJ2-7	CASSLADAYEQYF
TRBV7-3	many	TRBJ1-1	CASSLLGRLLGGTEAFF
TRBV3-1	many	TRBJ1-2	CASSPWTGRDGYTF
TRBV6-6	many	TRBJ1-3	CASSYSTDSGNTIYF
TRBV20-1	many	TRBJ2-7	CSARGLAGGNYEQYF
TRBV9	many	TRBJ2-3	CASSAERTGPTDTQYF
TRBV20-1	many	TRBJ1-2	CSARMRNRGNYGYTF
TRBV24-1	few	TRBJ2-7	CAPRTGKHPLSYEQYF
TRBV7-2	many	TRBJ2-1	CASSFHQGYNEQFF
TRBV5-1	many	TRBJ1-2	CASSLERGGYTF
TRBV6-2/TRBV6-3	many	TRBJ2-7	CASTPTPGQASYEQYF
TRBV15	many	TRBJ2-5	CATSRGTLGGPGETQYF
TRBV7-9	many	TRBJ2-6	CASSLGGDSSGANVLTF
TRBV20-1	many	TRBJ2-3	CSAPNSGGGNTQYF
TRBV5-1	many	TRBJ2-7	CASSLSGEQYF
TRBV7-9	few	TRBJ2-7	CASSLGGGEQYF
TRBV4-2	many	TRBJ1-1	CASSQTGNTEAFF
TRBV2	many	TRBJ2-1	CASSALVRLAGLDNEQFF
TRBV6-2/TRBV6-3	many	TRBJ1-2	CASIPSVRNYGYTF
TRBV24-1	many	TRBJ2-7	CATSDSSSYEQYF
TRBV6-1	many	TRBJ1-1	CASSLIQGADTEAFF
TRBV28	many	TRBJ2-6	CASALAEESGANVLTF
TRBV7-9	many	TRBJ2-3	CASSSRTPTDTQYF
TRBV7-6	once	TRBJ2-5	CAISLFQAQETQYF
TRBV12-3/TRBV12-4	many	TRBJ1-2	CASRSQENYGYTF
TRBV28	many	TRBJ2-1	CASNLDRDYNEQFF
TRBV6-1	many	TRBJ2-7	CASSYGGDGLNEQYF
TRBV28	many	TRBJ2-5	CASSERPTRETQYF
TRBV9	many	TRBJ2-5	CASSAASGTSGSQETQYF
TRBV6-5	many	TRBJ2-2	CASSYSGRGIGELFF
TRBV7-9	many	TRBJ1-1	CASSLRGPVEAFF
TRBV19	many	TRBJ1-1	CASSILQGGGTEAFF
TRBV5-1	many	TRBJ2-3	CASSLTTSAFTDTQYF
TRBV25-1	many	TRBJ2-7	CASSEPGFGYEQYF